This T cell receptor (beta chain) appears in the sequencing data of a study of T cells in Graves' hyperthyroidism and ophthalmopathy. Germline trimming cut 2 bases from V and 7 bases from J; bases unmatched to any gene: 9. Germline V lookup: CDR1 SGHTA, CDR2 FQGNSA. The CDR3 contains 16 residues. What was amplified from RNA transcripts were TCR beta CDR3 regions. TCR CDR3 underwent first-round RT-PCR with the HTBI primer set. TCRdb re-called the multiplex PCR reads through MiXCR, storing one row per CDR3 protein. The table shows approximately 700,000 distinct CDR3 sequences, with about 45% occurring only once. Exclusion of a patient resulted from uncontrolled infection, other autoimmune disease, pregnancy or lactation. Each diagnosis drew on symptoms, thyroxine, TRAb, thyroid ultrasound and orbital computed tomography findings.

The TCR originated in an adult man with Graves' disease, either hyperthyroidism or ophthalmopathy (not recorded which). The chain carries TRBV7-2 and TRBJ2-7; 12 nucleotides match TRBD2. Sequences were obtained from peripheral blood or thyroid tissue (not recorded which). CDR3 protein: CASSLWLAGGPGEQYF. The CDR3 DNA is TGTGCCAGCAGCTTATGGCTAGCGGGGGGGCCCGGGGAGCAGTACTTC.